This TCR beta chain was recovered during a study of cytomegalovirus exposure and HLA in healthy donors. Trimming removed 6 bases from V and 0 bases from J; junction bases left unmatched: 6. The germline V gene encodes CDR1 SGHRS and CDR2 YFSETQ. The CDR3 consists of 15 residues. In the PCR, 60 Vbeta and 13 Jbeta primers were used. TCRdb keeps only in-frame clones here, not all; method: immunoSEQ multiplex PCR. This table has 100,000 to 150,000 clones, around four fifths appearing once. The J gene is TRBJ1-3, the V gene TRBV5-1, with TRBD1 matching 7 bases. Sequencing was carried out using PBMCs. The sequence derives from a man aged 18 to 35 in good health and CMV-seropositive. CDR3 loop: CASTEGQLSGNTIYF. DNA of the CDR3: TGCGCCAGCACGGAGGGACAGCTCTCTGGAAACACCATATATTTT.